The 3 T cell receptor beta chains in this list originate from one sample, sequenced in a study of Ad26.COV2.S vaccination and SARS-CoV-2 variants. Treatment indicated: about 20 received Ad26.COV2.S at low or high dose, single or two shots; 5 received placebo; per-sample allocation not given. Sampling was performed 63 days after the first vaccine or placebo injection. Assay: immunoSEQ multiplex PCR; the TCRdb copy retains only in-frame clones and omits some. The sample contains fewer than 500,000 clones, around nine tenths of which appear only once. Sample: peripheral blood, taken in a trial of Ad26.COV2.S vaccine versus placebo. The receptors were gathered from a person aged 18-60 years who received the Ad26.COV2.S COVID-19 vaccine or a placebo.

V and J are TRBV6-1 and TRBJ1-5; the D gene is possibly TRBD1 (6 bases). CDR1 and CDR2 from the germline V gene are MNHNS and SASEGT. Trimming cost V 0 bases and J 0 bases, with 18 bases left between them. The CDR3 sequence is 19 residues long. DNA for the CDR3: TGTGCCAGCAGTGAAGCAGACAGGAGGGGAGGGTATAGCAATCAGCCCCAGCATTTT. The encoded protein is CASSEADRRGGYSNQPQHF.

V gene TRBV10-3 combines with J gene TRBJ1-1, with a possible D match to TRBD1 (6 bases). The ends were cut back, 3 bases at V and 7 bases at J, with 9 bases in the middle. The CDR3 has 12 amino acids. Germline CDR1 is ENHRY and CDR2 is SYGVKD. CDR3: CAISEVRGEAFF. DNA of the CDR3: TGTGCCATCAGTGAAGTCAGGGGTGAAGCTTTCTTT.

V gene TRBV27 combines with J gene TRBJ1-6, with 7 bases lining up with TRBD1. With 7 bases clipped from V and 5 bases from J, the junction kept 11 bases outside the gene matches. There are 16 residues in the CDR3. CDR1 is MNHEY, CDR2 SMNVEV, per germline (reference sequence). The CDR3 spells CASTSGVTGNNSPLHF. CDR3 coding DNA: TGTGCCAGCACCTCCGGGGTGACAGGGAATAATTCACCCCTCCACTTT.